The following is a T cell receptor beta chain sequence with its context. Its cognate antigen is unknown. These data belong to a study of T-cell memory formation after mild COVID-19. Findings of the study overall: Specificity for SARS-CoV-2 was not confirmed among the second-wave clones peaking on day 37.

UMIs and sample barcodes were carried by the TCR alpha and TCR beta cDNA libraries that 5'RACE produced using constant-segment primers. MiXCR, run by TCRdb on the 5' RACE reads, gives a single entry per CDR3 protein. Seen here are a few hundred thousand distinct CDR3 sequences, about 24% observed once, and the top ten hold around 9%. The CDR3 covers 16 residues. The V gene lost 5 bases and the J gene lost 0 bases, with 14 bases spanning the gap. The sequencing input was PBMCs or a T cell subset sorted from them (not recorded which). The sequence was obtained from an adult woman who had mild COVID-19 (a few samples of this study predate the infection). Cell type and time point are not known. The chain joins TRBV12-3 or TRBV12-4 to TRBJ2-4, with a weak D call TRBD2 (5 bases). The CDR3 nucleotides read TGTGCCAGCAGTCCTAACAGACTACTAGCCAAAAACATTCAGTACTTC. Translated: CASSPNRLLAKNIQYF.